Each of the 21 T cell receptor beta chains below was sequenced from the same sample in a study of blood T cell repertoires in COVID-19 (dated by TCRdb to between 2020 and 2021). Libraries were constructed by the immunoSEQ multiplex PCR assay. TCRdb holds this immuneACCESS table with in-frame rearrangements only. Some clones are missing; in checked studies, unresolved V genes explain under half, and the rest has no known cause. The sample profile shows about 180,000 clones; approximately 78% of them were found once. The ten largest clones capture about 18% of the sample. Sequenced: PBMCs or T cells enriched from blood (not recorded which). The receptors shown here come from a woman in her fifties or sixties who had recovered from COVID-19.

The gene calls are TRBV10-3 and TRBJ2-3; TRBD1 aligns across 8 bases. The CDR3 length is 11 residues. Germline CDR1 and CDR2: ENHRY and SYGVKD. The ends lost 8 bases at V and 12 bases at J; junction bases unmatched: 7. CDR3 bases: TGTGCCATCGGAGGGGACAGGTTTCAGTATTTT. As protein: CAIGGDRFQYF.

This clone was picked up a small number of times. The chain combines TRBV5-5 with TRBJ2-2; 13 bases fit TRBD2. The CDR3 length is 18 residues. Germline V CDR1 and CDR2: SGHKS, YYEKEE (reference sequence). V was pared by 5 bases and J by 5 bases, with 12 bases of the junction left unmatched. For the CDR3, the DNA is TGTGCCAGCAGTCGAAGACTAGCGGGAGGAGGGGGGACCGGGGAGCTGTTTTTT. Its protein is CASSRRLAGGGGTGELFF.

The chain links TRBV5-6 to TRBJ2-3; TRBD2 is a possible D gene (6 bases). The germline gives CDR1 SGHDT, CDR2 YYEEEE. The CDR3 is made up of 14 amino acids. V lost 3 bases, J lost 2 bases, and 10 bases lay in between. The CDR3 DNA reads as TGTGCCAGCAGCTCGGGGACTTACACAGATACGCAGTATTTT. As protein: CASSSGTYTDTQYF.

Of note for this clone: One end of the junction fails to match germline, which may point to a read error. The V gene is TRBV5-1, the J gene TRBJ2-3, with D unclear. CDR1 is SGHRS, CDR2 YFSETQ, per germline. The CDR3 is made up of 13 amino acids. The CDR3 protein is CASSLSSPPGRDF. CDR3 DNA sequence: TGCGCCAGCAGCTTGAGTTCCCCCCCAGGCCGTGATTTT.

V is TRBV6-5 and J is TRBJ1-5; weak D call: TRBD1 (5 bases). Germline CDR1 and CDR2: MNHEY and SVGAGI. CDR3 length: 15 amino acids. Trimming took off 5 bases at V and 1 base at J, with 12 bases between the two ends. CDR3 region: CASSPRERSNQPQHF. CDR3 coding DNA: TGTGCCAGCAGTCCCAGGGAAAGGAGCAATCAGCCCCAGCATTTT.

This clone was seen only once. The chain has TRBV7-9 and TRBJ1-1; tentative D call: TRBD1 (6 bases). Germline V lookup: CDR1 SEHNR, CDR2 FQNEAQ (reference sequence). V lost 3 bases, J lost 2 bases, and 16 bases lay in between. This CDR3 region has 16 residues. The CDR3 DNA is TGTGCCAGCAGCTTGGGCCGGGGGGCGACCAACACTGAAGCTTTCTTT. It specifies CASSLGRGATNTEAFF.

The chain carries TRBV30 and TRBJ2-1; 15 bases match TRBD2. Germline CDR1 GTSNPN, CDR2 SVGIG (reference sequence). V gave up 0 bases and J gave up 10 bases; unmatched junction bases: 7. The CDR3 spans 16 residues. Written as DNA, the CDR3 is TGTGCCTGGAGTGTACCGGGACTAGCGGGAGGAAACGAGCAGTTCTTC. Its protein is CAWSVPGLAGGNEQFF.

This chain connects TRBV29-1 to TRBJ2-1, with 7 positions matching TRBD1. Unmatched junction bases numbered 6, after V lost 7 bases and J lost 0 bases. CDR1 is SQVTM, CDR2 ANQGSEA, per germline. This CDR3 contains 14 residues. This CDR3 reads CSGLRGSSYNEQFF. The CDR3 nucleotides read TGCAGCGGACTCAGGGGGAGCTCCTACAATGAGCAGTTCTTC.

The chain carries TRBV4-2 and TRBJ2-7, with TRBD2 matching over 11 bases. The junction had 5 bases not matched to a gene; V was cut back by 0 bases and J by 4 bases. The germline CDR1 and CDR2 sequences are LGHNA and YNFKEQ. The CDR3 contains 16 residues. The CDR3, as DNA: TGTGCCAGCAGCCAAGATCTAGCGGGAGGTCGGTACGAGCAGTACTTC. This sequence encodes CASSQDLAGGRYEQYF.

The V call is TRBV4-3, the J call TRBJ2-1; 9 positions agree with TRBD2. The trim removed 0 bases at V and 10 bases at J, leaving 10 bases unmatched. The CDR3 consists of 16 residues. Germline V lookup: CDR1 LGHNA, CDR2 YSLEER. This CDR3 reads CASSQDRTAGGQEQFF. The CDR3 DNA reads TGCGCCAGCAGCCAAGATAGGACAGCGGGAGGCCAGGAGCAGTTCTTC.

The chain links TRBV16 to TRBJ1-4, with a tentative D call TRBD1 (5 bases). The CDR3 covers 15 residues. Trimming shortened V by 0 bases and J by 8 bases, and 13 bases separated the two germline ends. The V gene's germline CDR1 is KGHSY and CDR2 FQNENV. The CDR3 spells CASSQSRDSLEKLFF. In nucleotides, the CDR3 is TGTGCCAGCAGCCAATCCCGAGACAGCTTGGAAAAACTGTTTTTT.

The chain uses TRBV7-9 and TRBJ2-7, with TRBD1 matching over 10 bases. J lost 4 bases, V lost 3 bases, and 9 bases had no gene match. There are 16 residues in the CDR3. Germline lookup yields CDR1 SEHNR and CDR2 FQNEAQ (reference sequence). DNA for the CDR3: TGTGCCAGCAGCTTCGACCCGGGACAGGGGTTTTACGAGCAGTACTTC. As protein: CASSFDPGQGFYEQYF.

V and J are TRBV30 and TRBJ1-6, with D unresolved. CDR3 length: 13 amino acids. Between the trimmed V and J ends, which lost 1 base and 10 bases, there was a span of 11 bases. Germline assignment: CDR1 GTSNPN and CDR2 SVGIG (reference sequence). CDR3 amino acids: CAWSEEGTSPLHF. Written as DNA, the CDR3 is TGTGCCTGGAGTGAGGAGGGTACGTCACCCCTCCACTTT. The variable domain in full, completed from reference TRBV30 and TRBJ1-6, reads SQTIHQWPATLVQPVGSPLSLECTVEGTSNPNLYWYRQAAGRGLQLLFYSVGIGQISSEVPQNLSASRPQDRQFILSSKKLLLSDSGFYLCAWSEEGTSPLHFGNGTRLTVT.

The V call is TRBV28, the J call TRBJ1-3; D is perhaps TRBD1 (6 bases). Between the trimmed V and J ends, which lost 3 bases and 0 bases, there was a span of 12 bases. CDR1 MDHEN and CDR2 SYDVKM come from the germline V gene. This CDR3 has 16 amino acids. CDR3 nucleotides: TGTGCCAGCAGTTTCCCCCGACAGGCCTCTGGAAACACCATATATTTT. Its translation: CASSFPRQASGNTIYF. Full variable domain (missing parts from reference TRBV28 and TRBJ1-3): DVKVTQSSRYLVKRTGEKVFLECVQDMDHENMFWYRQDPGLGLRLIYFSYDVKMKEKGDIPEGYSVSREKKERFSLILESASTNQTSMYLCASSFPRQASGNTIYFGEGSWLTVV.

The V gene is TRBV28, the J gene TRBJ1-1, with 9 bases matching TRBD1. J was trimmed by 0 bases and V by 6 bases; bases with no gene match: 2. The germline V gene encodes CDR1 MDHEN and CDR2 SYDVKM. The CDR3 length is 14 residues. This CDR3 is CASSRDRVNTEAFF. CDR3 DNA sequence: TGTGCCAGCAGCAGGGACAGGGTGAACACTGAAGCTTTCTTT.

V is TRBV29-1 and J is TRBJ2-7; the D gene is possibly TRBD1 (6 bases). V was trimmed by 5 bases and J by 2 bases, leaving 13 bases between them. This CDR3 is built from 13 residues. Germline V CDR1 and CDR2: SQVTM, ANQGSEA. The CDR3 is CSVRSGETYEQYF. The DNA of the CDR3 is TGCAGCGTTAGGTCAGGGGAGACCTACGAGCAGTACTTC.

V gene TRBV7-3 combines with J gene TRBJ1-6; D not resolved. The CDR3 has 14 residues. The V end was cut by 5 bases, the J end by 11 bases, with 16 bases between. Germline loops: CDR1 SGHTA, CDR2 FQGTGA. DNA of the CDR3: TGTGCCAGCAGCCTCGACTGGCAAACGGCACCCCTCCACTTT. Amino acids: CASSLDWQTAPLHF.

The J gene is TRBJ1-3, the V gene TRBV5-1; TRBD1 matches 9 bases. The CDR3 extends over 16 amino acids. V shed 0 bases and J 1 base; nucleotides not matched to a gene: 2. Germline V CDR1 and CDR2: SGHRS, YFSETQ. DNA of the CDR3: TGCGCCAGCAGCTTGGGCGGACAGGGGTCTGGAAACACCATATATTTT. Translated: CASSLGGQGSGNTIYF. Supplemented by reference TRBV5-1 and TRBJ1-3, the full variable domain reads KAGVTQTPRYLIKTRGQQVTLSCSPISGHRSVSWYQQTPGQGLQFLFEYFSETQRNKGNFPGRFSGRQFSNSRSEMNVSTLELGDSALYLCASSLGGQGSGNTIYFGEGSWLTVV.

The V gene is TRBV2, the J gene TRBJ1-5, with no clear D. Deletions cut 6 bases from V and 10 bases from J, with 13 bases between. The CDR3 consists of 12 residues. Germline lookup yields CDR1 SNHLY and CDR2 FYNNEI. The CDR3 region has the DNA TGTGCCAGCAGAGGAGGCGATTACCCCCAGCATTTT. Translation gives CASRGGDYPQHF.

A single count supports this clone. The chain uses TRBV3-1 (or the pseudogene TRBV3-2) and TRBJ2-7; D may be TRBD2 (6 bases). The CDR3 is made up of 14 amino acids. The V end lost 5 bases, the J end lost 2 bases, and 13 bases lay between the germline ends. Germline V gene data show CDR1 as LGHDT and CDR2 as YNNKEL (reference sequence). This CDR3 reads CASSLAGSAYEQYF. DNA for the CDR3: TGTGCCAGCAGCTTGGCCGGGAGCGCCTACGAGCAGTACTTC.

This chain connects TRBV6-5 to TRBJ1-1; no reliable D call. The CDR3 runs to 12 residues. Per germline, CDR1 MNHEY and CDR2 SVGAGI. V lost 7 bases and J lost 2, with 8 bases in between. CDR3 in DNA: TGTGCCAGCAAGAGGGCCAACACTGAAGCTTTCTTT. It encodes CASKRANTEAFF.